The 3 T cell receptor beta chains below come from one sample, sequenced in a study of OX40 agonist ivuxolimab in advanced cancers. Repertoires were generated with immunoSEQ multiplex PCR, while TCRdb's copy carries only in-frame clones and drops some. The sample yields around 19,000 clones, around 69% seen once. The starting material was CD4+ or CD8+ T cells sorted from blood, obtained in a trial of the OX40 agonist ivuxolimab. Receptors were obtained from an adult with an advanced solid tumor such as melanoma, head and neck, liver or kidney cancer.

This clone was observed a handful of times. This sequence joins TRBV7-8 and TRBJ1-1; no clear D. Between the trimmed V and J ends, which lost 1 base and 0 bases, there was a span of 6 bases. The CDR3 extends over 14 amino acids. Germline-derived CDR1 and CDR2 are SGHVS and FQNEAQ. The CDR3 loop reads CASSLGTVNTEAFF. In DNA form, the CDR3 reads TGTGCCAGCAGCTTAGGGACGGTGAACACTGAAGCTTTCTTT.

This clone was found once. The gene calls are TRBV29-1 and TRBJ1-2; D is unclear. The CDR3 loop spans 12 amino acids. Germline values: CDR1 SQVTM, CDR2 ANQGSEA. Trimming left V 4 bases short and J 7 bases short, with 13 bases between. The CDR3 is CSVVLPSGGYTF. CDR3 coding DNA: TGCAGCGTTGTTTTACCCAGCGGTGGCTACACCTTC.

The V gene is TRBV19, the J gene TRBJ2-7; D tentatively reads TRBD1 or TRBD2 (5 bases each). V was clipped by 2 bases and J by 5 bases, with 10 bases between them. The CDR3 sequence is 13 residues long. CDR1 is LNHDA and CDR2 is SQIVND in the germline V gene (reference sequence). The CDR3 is CASSIIRGDEQYF. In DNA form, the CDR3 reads TGTGCCAGTAGTATAATTCGAGGGGACGAGCAGTACTTC.